This T cell receptor beta chain comes out of a study of cytomegalovirus exposure and HLA in healthy donors. Study observations and caveats: In vitro work confirmed that three CMV-associated chains recognize CMV antigens. The study carried out a later analysis of TCR beta sequences. It associated approximately 16,000 of them with specific HLA alleles at a false discovery rate of 0.05.

Donors in the study were healthy people who gave bone marrow. Germline V gene sequence: CDR1 SEHNR, CDR2 FQNEAQ (reference sequence). The CDR3 covers 15 residues. Trimming pared 2 bases from V and 2 bases from J, leaving 11 bases between. A word on this clone: Its antigen is not known.

PCR amplification relied on 60 Vbeta primers (plus 13 Jbeta primers). Profiling relied on immunoSEQ multiplex PCR, and the TCRdb table lists in-frame clones only, not all of them. The sample yields about 190,000 clones, 80% to 90% seen once. The chain combines TRBV7-9 with TRBJ2-3, with no clear D. The clonotype was recovered from a man aged 30 to 39 in good health and CMV-seronegative. Sequencing input: PBMCs. The DNA of the CDR3 is TGTGCCAGCAGCTTAATCCGATCTACCACAGATACGCAGTATTTT. Translating it yields CASSLIRSTTDTQYF.